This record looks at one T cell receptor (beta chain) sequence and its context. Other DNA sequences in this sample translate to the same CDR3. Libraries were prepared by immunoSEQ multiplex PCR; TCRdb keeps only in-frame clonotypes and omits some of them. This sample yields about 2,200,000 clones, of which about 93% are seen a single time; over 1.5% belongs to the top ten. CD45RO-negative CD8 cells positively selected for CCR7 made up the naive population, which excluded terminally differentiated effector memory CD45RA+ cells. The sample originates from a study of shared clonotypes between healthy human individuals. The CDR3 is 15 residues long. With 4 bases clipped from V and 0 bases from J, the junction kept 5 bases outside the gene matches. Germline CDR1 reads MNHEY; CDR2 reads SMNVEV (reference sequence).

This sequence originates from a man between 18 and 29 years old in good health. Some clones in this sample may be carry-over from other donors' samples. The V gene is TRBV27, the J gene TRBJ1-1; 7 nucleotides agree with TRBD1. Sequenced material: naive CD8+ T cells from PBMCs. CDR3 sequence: CASSSRQGVNTEAFF. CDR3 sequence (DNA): TGTGCCAGCAGTTCAAGACAGGGAGTGAACACTGAAGCTTTCTTT.